These 9 T cell receptor beta chains were sequenced from one sample in a study of spatial heterogeneity in lung cancer. The time point is: sample taken at primary tumor resection. From tumor, nontumor lung or frozen PBMC, whole RNA was taken unsorted for sequencing. TCRdb re-called the 5' RACE reads with MiXCR, one entry per CDR3 protein. The table records under 100,000 distinct CDR3 sequences, roughly 10% of them present only once. Sequenced material: PBMCs, taken at surgery. All receptors come from a male donor with early-stage non-small cell lung cancer.

This clonotype occurred many times. The J gene is TRBJ2-4, the V gene TRBV28, with D perhaps given as TRBD1 or TRBD2 (5 bases each). Trimming removed 5 bases from V and 0 bases from J, with 11 bases in between. From germline, CDR1 is MDHEN and CDR2 SYDVKM. This CDR3 comprises 15 residues. CDR3 protein: CASSPGPGAKNIQYF. Here the CDR3 DNA reads TGTGCCAGCAGTCCGGGACCTGGAGCCAAAAACATTCAGTACTTC.

The chain employs TRBV10-3 and TRBJ2-7; 9 nucleotides match TRBD1. The junction had 4 bases not matched to a gene; V was cut back by 6 bases and J by 4 bases. CDR1 is ENHRY and CDR2 is SYGVKD in the germline V gene. This CDR3 spans 13 amino acids. The CDR3 sequence is CAIRGQGPYEQYF. In DNA form, the CDR3 reads TGTGCCATCAGAGGACAGGGGCCATACGAGCAGTACTTC.

This clonotype was seen more than once but under ten times. The chain joins TRBV5-1 to TRBJ1-5; D is perhaps TRBD1 (5 bases). With 0 bases removed from V and 4 bases from J, the gap between germline ends came to 11 bases. The V gene's germline CDR1 is SGHRS and CDR2 YFSETQ. CDR3 length equals 15 residues. This CDR3 is CASSLEGRENQPQHF. CDR3 DNA sequence: TGCGCCAGCAGCTTGGAGGGGCGCGAAAATCAGCCCCAGCATTTT.

Ten or more counts support this clonotype. The chain employs TRBV28 and TRBJ1-1; no clear D gene. The CDR3 runs 14 residues. V lost 3 bases to trimming and J lost 2 bases, with 10 bases between them. Germline CDR1 is MDHEN and CDR2 is SYDVKM. As DNA, the CDR3 is TGTGCCAGCAGTTTTCAGGACCTCAACACTGAAGCTTTCTTT. Translated, it gives CASSFQDLNTEAFF.

The CDR3, as DNA: TGTGCCAGCAGCCTAAACGGCGCCTGGAAGGAGACCCAGTACTTC. Protein product: CASSLNGAWKETQYF. This chain joins TRBV7-2 and TRBJ2-5; D call uncertain. Germline V CDR1 and CDR2: SGHTA, FQGNSA. CDR3 length: 15 amino acids. V was trimmed by 5 bases and J by 5 bases, leaving 18 bases between them.

This clonotype showed up just once. One end of the junction fails to match germline, which may point to a read error. The rearrangement uses TRBV3-1 and TRBJ2-7; possible D gene TRBD1, 6 bases. Per germline, CDR1 LGHDT and CDR2 YNNKEL (reference sequence). There are 16 residues in the CDR3. The CDR3 here is CASSHPVPRGSHEQYF. CDR3 in DNA: TGTGCCAGCAGCCATCCTGTCCCCAGGGGCTCCCACGAGCAGTACTTC.

This clonotype was seen ten or more times. The CDR3 DNA reads TGTGCCAGCAGCCTTTCGAAGAGGCGGCCGGCTTTCTTT. Translating it yields CASSLSKRRPAFF. This sequence joins TRBV7-2 and TRBJ1-1; no reliable D call. The CDR3 consists of 13 residues. Trimming removed 5 bases from V and 11 bases from J, with 18 bases in between. From germline, CDR1 is SGHTA and CDR2 FQGNSA. Filled out from reference TRBV7-2 and TRBJ1-1, the complete variable domain reads GAGVSQSPSNKVTEKGKDVELRCDPISGHTALYWYRQSLGQGLEFLIYFQGNSAPDKSGLPSDRFSAERTGGSVSTLTIQRTQQEDSAVYLCASSLSKRRPAFFGQGTRLTVV.

Many counts were recorded for this clonotype. The J gene is TRBJ2-4, the V gene TRBV5-1; D not certain. Trimming cost V 1 base and J 10 bases, with 12 bases left between them. The germline gives CDR1 SGHRS, CDR2 YFSETQ. This CDR3 has 13 amino acids. CDR3 amino acids: CASSLSPGPIQYF. In DNA, the CDR3 is TGCGCCAGCAGCTTGTCTCCGGGCCCTATTCAGTACTTC.

This clonotype has only a few counts. This chain joins TRBV20-1 and TRBJ2-1, with a weak D call TRBD2 (5 bases). Germline CDR1 and CDR2: DFQATT and SNEGSKA (reference sequence). The ends were cut back, 0 bases at V and 6 bases at J, with 21 bases in the middle. The CDR3 totals 17 residues. CDR3 in DNA: TGCAGTGCTAGAGATGGGCAAACCCCGGGAAACTCCAATGAGCAGTTCTTC. Its protein product is CSARDGQTPGNSNEQFF.